This entry lists 17 T cell receptor beta chains sequenced from one sample in a study of Ad26.COV2.S vaccination and SARS-CoV-2 variants. This table comes from immunoSEQ multiplex PCR, and its TCRdb copy is limited to in-frame clones, with some not included. The sample includes approximately 97,000 clones, about 78% seen only once; the top ten take roughly a sixth. The sample was peripheral blood, taken after recovery from COVID-19. The receptors were sampled from a human donor who had recovered from COVID-19.

This sequence joins TRBV30 and TRBJ2-5; D uncertain. Germline lookup yields CDR1 GTSNPN and CDR2 SVGIG (reference sequence). This CDR3 region has 12 residues. V was pared by 6 bases and J by 3 bases, with 11 bases between. The CDR3 reads CACTRVEETQYF. The CDR3 DNA follows: TGTGCCTGTACCCGGGTAGAAGAGACCCAGTACTTC.

This chain links TRBV10-2 with TRBJ2-2; 16 bases line up with TRBD2. CDR1 is WSHSY and CDR2 is SAAADI in the germline V gene. The V segment lost 11 bases and the J segment 6 bases; nucleotides outside the gene matches: 9. CDR3 length equals 16 residues. The CDR3 sequence: CARTGLAGGRAGELFF. For the CDR3, the DNA is TGCGCCCGCACGGGACTAGCGGGGGGGCGGGCCGGGGAGCTGTTTTTT.

The chain couples TRBV27 to TRBJ1-2, with D possibly TRBD1 on 6 matching bases. The CDR3 is 15 amino acids. The germline V gene has CDR1 MNHEY and CDR2 SMNVEV (reference sequence). V was shortened by 5 bases and J by 2 bases, with 15 bases between the two germline ends. DNA for the CDR3: TGTGCCAGCAGTCCTTCCGGGGGCAGAAACTATGGCTACACCTTC. Translating gives CASSPSGGRNYGYTF.

The chain links TRBV18 to TRBJ2-7; the match to TRBD1 covers 11 bases. V lost 3 bases and J lost 8; bases outside the gene matches: 6. This CDR3 contains 14 residues. Germline V lookup: CDR1 KGHSH, CDR2 LQKENI. Written as DNA, the CDR3 is TGTGCCAGCTCACCCCCGGGACAGGGGGAAAAGCAGTACTTC. Its translation is CASSPPGQGEKQYF. Combining the CDR3 with reference TRBV18 and TRBJ2-7 gives the whole variable domain NAGVMQNPRHLVRRRGQEARLRCSPMKGHSHVYWYRQLPEEGLKFMVYLQKENIIDESGMPKERFSAEFPKEGPSILRIQQVVRGDSAAYFCASSPPGQGEKQYFGPGTRLTVT.

This clone was picked up one time. The genes are TRBV12-5 and TRBJ2-2; possibly TRBD1 for D (5 bases). The CDR3 sequence is 15 residues long. Germline loops: CDR1 LGHNT, CDR2 FRNRAP. Trimming pared 2 bases from V and 3 bases from J, leaving 10 bases between. The CDR3 sequence is CASGLQGIYTGELFF. In DNA form, the CDR3 reads TGTGCTAGTGGTTTGCAGGGTATTTACACCGGGGAGCTGTTTTTT.

This chain joins TRBV5-1 and TRBJ1-4, with a possible D match to TRBD1 (5 bases). This CDR3 has 15 residues. CDR1 and CDR2 from the germline V gene are SGHRS and YFSETQ. With 4 bases removed from V and 9 bases from J, the gap between germline ends came to 19 bases. The CDR3 is CASSMAGSEGQKLFF. The CDR3 bases are TGCGCCAGCAGCATGGCGGGCAGTGAGGGGCAAAAACTGTTTTTT.

The chain couples TRBV6-5 to TRBJ2-2; maybe TRBD1 (6 bases). This CDR3 is 13 amino acids long. From germline, CDR1 is MNHEY and CDR2 SVGAGI. Deletions cut 9 bases from V and 1 base from J, with 9 bases between. The CDR3 sequence: CASKTGNTGELFF. The CDR3 nucleotides read TGTGCCAGTAAGACAGGGAACACCGGGGAGCTGTTTTTT.

The chain recombines TRBV10-1 with TRBJ2-2; D uncertain. V lost 4 bases and J 8 bases, leaving 11 bases between the germline ends. This CDR3 comprises 13 residues. Germline assignment: CDR1 WNHNN and CDR2 SYGVQD (reference sequence). The CDR3 sequence: CASSVIPGGELFF. CDR3 DNA sequence: TGCGCCAGCAGTGTCATCCCCGGGGGGGAGCTGTTTTTT.

The chain is built from TRBV9 and TRBJ2-3; no definite D call. Germline values: CDR1 SGDLS, CDR2 YYNGEE. V was cut by 0 bases and J by 2 bases, with 10 bases left in between. CDR3 length: 15 residues. For the CDR3, the DNA is TGTGCCAGCAGCGTAGAGGGATTCCTCACAGATACGCAGTATTTT. The encoded protein is CASSVEGFLTDTQYF.

The gene calls are TRBV19 and TRBJ2-2; a possible D gene is TRBD1 (5 bases). Between the trimmed V and J ends, which lost 5 bases and 4 bases, there was a span of 14 bases. Germline-derived CDR1 and CDR2 are LNHDA and SQIVND (reference sequence). CDR3 length: 15 amino acids. The CDR3 region has the DNA TGTGCCAGTAGTGATAGGGGCCCGGGCACCGGGGAGCTGTTTTTT. This encodes CASSDRGPGTGELFF. Together with reference TRBV19 and TRBJ2-2, the CDR3 gives the full variable domain: DGGITQSPKYLFRKEGQNVTLSCEQNLNHDAMYWYRQDPGQGLRLIYYSQIVNDFQKGDIAEGYSVSREKKESFPLTVTSAQKNPTAFYLCASSDRGPGTGELFFGEGSRLTVL.

This chain joins TRBV9 and TRBJ1-6; 8 positions match TRBD1. Germline CDR1 and CDR2: SGDLS and YYNGEE. This CDR3 is built from 15 residues. The trim removed 3 bases at V and 9 bases at J, leaving 8 bases unmatched. CDR3 amino acids: CASSASGTGASPLHF. In DNA form, the CDR3 reads TGTGCCAGCAGCGCTTCCGGGACAGGAGCTTCACCCCTCCACTTT.

Points on this clone: An end of the junction differs from the germline gene, which may be a read error. Different DNA sequences within this sample yield the same CDR3. The chain uses TRBV30 and TRBJ2-7, with 9 bases identical to TRBD2. The CDR3 runs 14 residues. Germline CDR1 reads GTSNPN; CDR2 reads SVGIG (reference sequence). This CDR3 reads CSAAGGRGVYEQYF. DNA of the CDR3: TGCAGTGCGGCGGGGGGGCGGGGGGTCTACGAGCAGTACTTC.

This clone was found once. This chain connects TRBV7-9 to TRBJ2-3; 7 bases match TRBD2. The trim removed 4 bases at V and 1 base at J, leaving 2 bases unmatched. This CDR3 is 14 amino acids long. Germline CDR1 reads SEHNR; CDR2 reads FQNEAQ (reference sequence). The CDR3 protein is CASSSSGGTDTQYF. As DNA, the CDR3 is TGTGCCAGCAGCTCCAGCGGGGGCACAGATACGCAGTATTTT.

This chain joins TRBV4-3 and TRBJ2-2; D gene unclear. V was pared by 1 base and J by 1 base, with 10 bases between. This CDR3 region has 16 residues. Germline V gene sequence: CDR1 LGHNA, CDR2 YSLEER. The CDR3 loop reads CASSQVDSLNTGELFF. DNA of the CDR3: TGCGCCAGCAGCCAAGTTGATTCCCTGAACACCGGGGAGCTGTTTTTT.

The rearrangement joins TRBV6-2 or TRBV6-3 to TRBJ1-6; 9 bases fit TRBD1. This CDR3 has 15 residues. Germline CDR1 is MNHEY and CDR2 is SVGEGT. V lost 6 bases and J lost 9; bases outside the gene matches: 9. As DNA, the CDR3 is TGTGCCAGCAGCCCCGGGACAGGGCATAGTTCACCCCTCCACTTT. Amino acid sequence: CASSPGTGHSSPLHF.

The V gene is TRBV19, the J gene TRBJ2-7, with TRBD1 matching 12 bases. Germline V gene data show CDR1 as LNHDA and CDR2 as SQIVND (reference sequence). The CDR3 totals 12 residues. V lost 9 bases, J lost 6 bases, and 3 bases stayed unmatched. The CDR3 DNA follows: TGTGCCAGCCGGGACAGGGGGCCCGAGCAGTACTTC. Its translation is CASRDRGPEQYF.

The chain is built from TRBV6-2 or TRBV6-3 and TRBJ2-2, with D unresolved. CDR3 length: 14 amino acids. Germline V gene sequence: CDR1 MNHEY, CDR2 SVGEGT. The ends were cut back, 4 bases at V and 3 bases at J, with 9 bases in the middle. The CDR3, as DNA: TGTGCCAGCAGTTCCCAAGTCTACACCGGGGAGCTGTTTTTT. Its translation is CASSSQVYTGELFF.